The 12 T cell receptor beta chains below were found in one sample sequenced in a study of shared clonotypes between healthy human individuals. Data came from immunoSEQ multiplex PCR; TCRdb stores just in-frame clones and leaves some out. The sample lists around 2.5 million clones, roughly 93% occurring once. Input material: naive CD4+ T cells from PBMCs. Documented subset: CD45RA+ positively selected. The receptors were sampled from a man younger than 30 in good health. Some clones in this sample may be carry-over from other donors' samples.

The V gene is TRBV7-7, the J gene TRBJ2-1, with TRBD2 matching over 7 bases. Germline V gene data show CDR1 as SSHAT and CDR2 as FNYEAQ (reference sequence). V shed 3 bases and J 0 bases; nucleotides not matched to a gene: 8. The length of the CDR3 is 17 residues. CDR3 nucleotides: TGTGCCAGCAGCTTGGGACCCGGGGGGAGCTCCTACAATGAGCAGTTCTTC. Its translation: CASSLGPGGSSYNEQFF.

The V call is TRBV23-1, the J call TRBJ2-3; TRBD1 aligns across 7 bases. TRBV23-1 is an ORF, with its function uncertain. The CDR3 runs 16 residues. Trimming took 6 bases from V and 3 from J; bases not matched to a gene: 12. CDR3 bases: TGCGCCAGCAGCCACAGGGGCCAGGGTACGACAGATACGCAGTATTTT. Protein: CASSHRGQGTTDTQYF.

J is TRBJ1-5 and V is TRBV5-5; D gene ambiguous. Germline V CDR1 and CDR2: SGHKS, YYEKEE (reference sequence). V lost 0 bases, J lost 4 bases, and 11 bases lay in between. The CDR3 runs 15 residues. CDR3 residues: CASSLAPTLNQPQHF. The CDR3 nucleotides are TGTGCCAGCAGCTTGGCGCCGACTCTTAATCAGCCCCAGCATTTT.

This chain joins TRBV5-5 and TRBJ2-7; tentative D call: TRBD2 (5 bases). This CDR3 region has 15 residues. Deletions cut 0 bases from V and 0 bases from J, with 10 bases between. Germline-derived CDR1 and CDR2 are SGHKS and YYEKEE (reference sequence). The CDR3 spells CASSLAGGYSYEQYF. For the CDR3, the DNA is TGTGCCAGCAGCTTGGCCGGCGGGTACTCCTACGAGCAGTACTTC.

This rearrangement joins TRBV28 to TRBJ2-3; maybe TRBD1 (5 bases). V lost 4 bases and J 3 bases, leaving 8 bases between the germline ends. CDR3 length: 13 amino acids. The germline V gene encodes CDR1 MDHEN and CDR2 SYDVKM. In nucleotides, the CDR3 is TGTGCCAGCAGTTCACAGGAAACAGATACGCAGTATTTT. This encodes CASSSQETDTQYF.

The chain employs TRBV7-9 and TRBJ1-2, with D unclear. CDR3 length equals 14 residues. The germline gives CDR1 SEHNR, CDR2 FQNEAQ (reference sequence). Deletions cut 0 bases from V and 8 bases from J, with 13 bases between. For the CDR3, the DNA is TGTGCCAGCAGCTTAGCGCTGTCTGCGAGCGGCTACACCTTC. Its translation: CASSLALSASGYTF.

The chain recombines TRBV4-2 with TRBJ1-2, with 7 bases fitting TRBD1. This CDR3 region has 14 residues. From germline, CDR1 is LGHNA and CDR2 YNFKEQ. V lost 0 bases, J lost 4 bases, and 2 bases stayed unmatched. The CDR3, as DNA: TGTGCCAGCAGCCAAGACGGGACAGCCTATGGCTACACCTTC. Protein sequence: CASSQDGTAYGYTF.

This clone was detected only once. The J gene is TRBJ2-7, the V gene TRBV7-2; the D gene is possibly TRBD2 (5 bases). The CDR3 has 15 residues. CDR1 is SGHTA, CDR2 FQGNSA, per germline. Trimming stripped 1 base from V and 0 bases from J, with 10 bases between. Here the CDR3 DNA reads TGTGCCAGCAGCTTAGACAGCGGACCCTCCTACGAGCAGTACTTC. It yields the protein CASSLDSGPSYEQYF.

DNA of the CDR3: TGCAGCGTTGCCCCAGAGACCCAGTACTTC. It specifies CSVAPETQYF. The chain has TRBV29-1 and TRBJ2-5; no definite D call. The germline CDR1 and CDR2 sequences are SQVTM and ANQGSEA. There are 10 residues in the CDR3. The germline V and J ends were trimmed by 4 bases and 4 bases, with 4 bases remaining between them. The complete variable domain, with remaining parts taken from reference TRBV29-1 and TRBJ2-5, reads SAVISQKPSRDICQRGTSLTIQCQVDSQVTMMFWYRQQPGQSLTLIATANQGSEATYESGFVIDKFPISRPNLTFSTLTVSNMSPEDSSIYLCSVAPETQYFGPGTRLLVL.

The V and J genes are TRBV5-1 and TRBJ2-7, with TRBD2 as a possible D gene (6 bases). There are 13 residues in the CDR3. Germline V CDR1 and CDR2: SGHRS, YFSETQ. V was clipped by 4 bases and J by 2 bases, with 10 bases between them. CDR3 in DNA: TGCGCCAGCAGCGGACGGACTACCTACGAGCAGTACTTC. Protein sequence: CASSGRTTYEQYF.

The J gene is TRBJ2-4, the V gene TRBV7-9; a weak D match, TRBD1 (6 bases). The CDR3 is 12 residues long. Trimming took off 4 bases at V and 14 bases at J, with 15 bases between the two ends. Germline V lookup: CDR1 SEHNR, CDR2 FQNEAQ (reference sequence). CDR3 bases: TGTGCCAGCAGCTCAACAGGGTCTGTCGAGTACTTC. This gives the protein CASSSTGSVEYF.

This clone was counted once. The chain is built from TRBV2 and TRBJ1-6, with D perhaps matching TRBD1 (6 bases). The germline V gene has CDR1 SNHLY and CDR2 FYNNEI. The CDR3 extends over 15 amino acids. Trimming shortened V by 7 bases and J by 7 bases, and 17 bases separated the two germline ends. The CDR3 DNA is TGTGCCAGCACACTAGTCTTACAGGGAAATTCACCCCTCCACTTT. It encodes CASTLVLQGNSPLHF. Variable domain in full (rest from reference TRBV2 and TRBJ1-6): EPEVTQTPSHQVTQMGQEVILRCVPISNHLYFYWYRQILGQKVEFLVSFYNNEISEKSEIFDDQFSVERPDGSNFTLKIRSTKLEDSAMYFCASTLVLQGNSPLHFGNGTRLTVT.